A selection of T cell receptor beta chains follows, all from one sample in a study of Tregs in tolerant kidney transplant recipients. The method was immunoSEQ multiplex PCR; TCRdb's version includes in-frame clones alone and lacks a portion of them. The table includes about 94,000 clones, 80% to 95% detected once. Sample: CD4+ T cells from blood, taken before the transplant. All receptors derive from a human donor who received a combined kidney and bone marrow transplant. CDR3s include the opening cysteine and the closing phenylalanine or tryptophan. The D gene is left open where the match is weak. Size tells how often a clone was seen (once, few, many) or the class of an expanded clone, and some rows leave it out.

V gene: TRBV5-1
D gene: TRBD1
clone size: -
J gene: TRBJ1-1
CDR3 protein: CASSVDRGNTEAFF
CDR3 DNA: TGCGCCAGCAGCGTCGACAGGGGGAACACTGAAGCTTTCTTT

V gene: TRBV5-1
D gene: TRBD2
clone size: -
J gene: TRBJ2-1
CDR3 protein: CASSPGVAAGGYNEQFF
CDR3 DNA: TGCGCCAGCAGCCCCGGTGTAGCTGCGGGGGGCTACAATGAGCAGTTCTTC

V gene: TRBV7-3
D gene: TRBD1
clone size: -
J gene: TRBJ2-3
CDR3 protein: CASSLRTGGGDTQYF
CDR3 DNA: TGTGCCAGCAGCTTACGTACAGGGGGCGGCGATACGCAGTATTTT

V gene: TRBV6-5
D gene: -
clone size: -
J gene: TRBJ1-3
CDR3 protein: CASRKGVPGNTIYF
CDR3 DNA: TGTGCCAGCAGAAAGGGGGTGCCTGGAAACACCATATATTTT

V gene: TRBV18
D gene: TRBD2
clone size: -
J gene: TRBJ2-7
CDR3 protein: CASSFTSGDYEQYF
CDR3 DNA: TGTGCCAGCTCATTCACTAGCGGGGACTACGAGCAGTACTTC

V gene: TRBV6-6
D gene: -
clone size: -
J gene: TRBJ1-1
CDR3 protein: CASRSTEINTEAFF
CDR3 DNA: TGTGCCAGCAGGTCGACAGAGATCAACACTGAAGCTTTCTTT

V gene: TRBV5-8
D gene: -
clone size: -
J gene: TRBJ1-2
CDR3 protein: CASRYGSLNYGYTF
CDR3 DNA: TGTGCCAGCAGATACGGGTCCCTTAACTATGGCTACACCTTC

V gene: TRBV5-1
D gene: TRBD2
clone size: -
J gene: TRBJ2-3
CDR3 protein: CASSQRTSGRSWVGTDTQYF
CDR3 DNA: TGCGCCAGCAGCCAACGTACTAGCGGGAGAAGTTGGGTAGGGACAGATACGCAGTATTTT

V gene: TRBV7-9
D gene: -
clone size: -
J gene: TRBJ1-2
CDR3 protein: CASSFASNYGYTF
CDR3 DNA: TGTGCCAGCAGCTTCGCGTCTAACTATGGCTACACCTTC

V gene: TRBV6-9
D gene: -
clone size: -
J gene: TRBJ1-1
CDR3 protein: CASSPRVRLNTEAFF
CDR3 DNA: TGTGCCAGCAGTCCCCGAGTGAGATTGAACACTGAAGCTTTCTTT

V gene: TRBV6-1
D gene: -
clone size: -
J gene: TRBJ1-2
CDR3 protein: CASSGFTANYGYTF
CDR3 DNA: TGTGCCAGCAGTGGTTTTACAGCTAACTATGGCTACACCTTC

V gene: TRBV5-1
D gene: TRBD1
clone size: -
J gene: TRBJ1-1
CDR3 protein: CASSQQGADTEAFF
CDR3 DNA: TGCGCCAGCAGCCAACAGGGGGCCGACACTGAAGCTTTCTTT

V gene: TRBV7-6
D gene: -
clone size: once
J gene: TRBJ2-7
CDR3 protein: CASSLVAGSYEQYF
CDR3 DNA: TGTGCCAGCAGCTTAGTTGCCGGGAGCTACGAGCAGTACTTC

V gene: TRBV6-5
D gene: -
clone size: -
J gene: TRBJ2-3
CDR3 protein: CASSLASTPDTQYF
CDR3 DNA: TGTGCCAGCAGTTTAGCGAGTACCCCAGATACGCAGTATTTT

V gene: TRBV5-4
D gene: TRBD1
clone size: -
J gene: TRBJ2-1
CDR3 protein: CASSSRTGGNEQFF
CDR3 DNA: TGTGCCAGCAGCTCTCGGACAGGGGGCAATGAGCAGTTCTTC

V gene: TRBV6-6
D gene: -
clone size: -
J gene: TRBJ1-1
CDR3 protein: CASSYEGLNSFF
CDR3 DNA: TGTGCCAGCAGTTACGAGGGACTTAACTCTTTCTTT

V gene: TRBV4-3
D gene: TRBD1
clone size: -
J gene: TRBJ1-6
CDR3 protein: CASSRVPGQGDSPLHF
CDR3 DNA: TGCGCCAGCAGCCGAGTTCCGGGACAGGGCGATTCACCCCTCCACTTT

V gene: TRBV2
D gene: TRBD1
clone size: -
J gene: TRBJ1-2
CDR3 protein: CARLDGQGSYGYTF
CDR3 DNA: TGTGCCAGATTGGATGGACAGGGGTCCTATGGCTACACCTTC

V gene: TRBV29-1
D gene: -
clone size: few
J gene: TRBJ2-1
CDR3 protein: CSVDEGGFF
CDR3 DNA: TGCAGCGTTGATGAGGGAGGGTTCTTC

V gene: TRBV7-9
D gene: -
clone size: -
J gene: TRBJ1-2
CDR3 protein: CASSLANNRGYTF
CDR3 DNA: TGTGCCAGCAGCTTAGCAAACAACCGTGGCTACACCTTC

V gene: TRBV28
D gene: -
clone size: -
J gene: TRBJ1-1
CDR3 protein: CASSSGGVNTEAFF
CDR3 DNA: TGTGCCAGCAGTTCTGGGGGCGTGAACACTGAAGCTTTCTTT

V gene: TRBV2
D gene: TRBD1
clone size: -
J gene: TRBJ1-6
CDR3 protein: CASSENGQGLGSPLHF
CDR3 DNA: TGTGCCAGCAGTGAAAATGGACAGGGTTTGGGATCCCCCCTCCACTTT

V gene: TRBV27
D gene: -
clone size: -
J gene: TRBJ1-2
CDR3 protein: CASSLKGSAGALGYTF
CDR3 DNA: TGTGCCAGCAGTTTAAAGGGTTCGGCGGGGGCGCTTGGCTACACCTTC

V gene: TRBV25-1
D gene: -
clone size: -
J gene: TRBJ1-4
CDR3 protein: CASSVPGRTNEKLFF
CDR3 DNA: TGTGCCAGCAGTGTGCCCGGGAGAACTAATGAAAAACTGTTTTTT

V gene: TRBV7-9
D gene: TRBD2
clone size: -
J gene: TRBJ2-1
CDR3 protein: CASSLLAAIYNEQFF
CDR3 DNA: TGTGCCAGCAGCCTTCTAGCGGCAATTTACAATGAGCAGTTCTTC

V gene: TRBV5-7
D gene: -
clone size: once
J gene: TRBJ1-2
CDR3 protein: CASSYTGVGPHGYTF
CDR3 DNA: TGTGCCAGCAGCTACACCGGGGTGGGCCCGCATGGCTACACCTTC

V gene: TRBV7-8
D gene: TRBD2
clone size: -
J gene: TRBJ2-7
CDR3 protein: CASSLWGGGSDEQYF
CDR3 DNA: TGTGCCAGCAGCTTATGGGGCGGGGGGTCTGACGAGCAGTACTTC

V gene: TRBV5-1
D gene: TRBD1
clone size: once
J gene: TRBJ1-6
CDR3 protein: CASSLTDRGWVRGSPLHF
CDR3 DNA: TGCGCCAGCAGCTTGACCGACAGGGGATGGGTTCGTGGTTCACCCCTCCACTTT

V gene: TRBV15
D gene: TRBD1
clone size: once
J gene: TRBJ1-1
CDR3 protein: CATLGQGVTEAFF
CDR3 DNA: TGTGCCACCCTCGGACAGGGAGTGACTGAAGCTTTCTTT

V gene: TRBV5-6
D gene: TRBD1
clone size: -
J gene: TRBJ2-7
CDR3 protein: CASSSVQGAYEQYF
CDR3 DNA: TGTGCCAGCAGCTCAGTACAGGGGGCTTACGAGCAGTACTTC

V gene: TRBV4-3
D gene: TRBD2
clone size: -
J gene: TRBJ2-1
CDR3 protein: CASSQNPTSGSYNEQFF
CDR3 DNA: TGCGCCAGCAGCCAAAACCCGACTAGCGGGTCCTACAATGAGCAGTTCTTC

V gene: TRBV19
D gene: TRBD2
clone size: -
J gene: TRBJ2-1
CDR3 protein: CASSGLAGDVTYNEQFF
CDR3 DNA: TGTGCCAGTAGTGGACTAGCGGGAGACGTAACCTACAATGAGCAGTTCTTC

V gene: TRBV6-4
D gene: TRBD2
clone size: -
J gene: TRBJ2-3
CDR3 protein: CASSSGSHTDTQYF
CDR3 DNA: TGTGCCAGCAGTAGCGGGAGCCACACAGATACGCAGTATTTT

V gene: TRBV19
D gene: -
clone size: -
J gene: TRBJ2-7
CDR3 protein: CASSRSGGPYEQYF
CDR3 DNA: TGTGCCAGTAGTAGGTCAGGAGGACCTTACGAGCAGTACTTC

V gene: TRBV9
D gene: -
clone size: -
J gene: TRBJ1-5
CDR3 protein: CASFVGRDQPQHF
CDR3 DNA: TGTGCCAGCTTTGTGGGCCGCGATCAGCCCCAGCATTTT

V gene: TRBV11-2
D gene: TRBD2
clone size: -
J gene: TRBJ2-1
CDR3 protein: CASSSGLASYNEQFF
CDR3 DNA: TGTGCCAGCAGCTCGGGACTAGCTTCCTACAATGAGCAGTTCTTC

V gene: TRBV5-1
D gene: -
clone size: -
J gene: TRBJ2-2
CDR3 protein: CASSRRGLGTGELFF
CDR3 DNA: TGCGCCAGCTCACGGCGGGGTCTGGGCACCGGGGAGCTGTTTTTT

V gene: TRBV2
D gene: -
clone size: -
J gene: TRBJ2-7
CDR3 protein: CASKLVYEQYF
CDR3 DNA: TGTGCCAGCAAACTCGTATACGAGCAGTACTTC

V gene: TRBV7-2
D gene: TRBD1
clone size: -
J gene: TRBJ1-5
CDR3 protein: CASSGRDRHSNQPQHF
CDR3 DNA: TGTGCCAGCAGCGGCCGGGACAGGCATAGCAATCAGCCCCAGCATTTT

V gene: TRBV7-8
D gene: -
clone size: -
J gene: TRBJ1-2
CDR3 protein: CASSPATAYGYTF
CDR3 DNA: TGTGCCAGCAGCCCAGCGACAGCTTATGGCTACACCTTC

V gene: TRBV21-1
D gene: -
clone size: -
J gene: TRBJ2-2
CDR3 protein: CASSGDAGVTGELFF
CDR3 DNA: TGTGCCAGCAGCGGTGATGCAGGGGTCACCGGGGAGCTGTTTTTT

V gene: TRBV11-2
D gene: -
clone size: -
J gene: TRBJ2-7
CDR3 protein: CASSLDGAAYEQYF
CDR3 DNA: TGTGCCAGCAGCTTAGATGGAGCTGCCTACGAGCAGTACTTC

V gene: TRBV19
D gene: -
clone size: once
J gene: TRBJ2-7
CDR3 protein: CASSIQGGAREQYF
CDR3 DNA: TGTGCCAGTAGTATCCAGGGTGGGGCGCGCGAGCAGTACTTC

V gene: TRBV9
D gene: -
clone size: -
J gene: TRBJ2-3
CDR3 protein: CASSVAVIESTQYF
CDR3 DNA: TGTGCCAGCAGCGTAGCCGTTATTGAGAGCACGCAGTATTTT

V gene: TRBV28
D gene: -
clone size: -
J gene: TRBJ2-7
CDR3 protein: CASSLLVGSYEQYF
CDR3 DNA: TGTGCCAGCAGTTTATTGGTCGGTTCCTACGAGCAGTACTTC

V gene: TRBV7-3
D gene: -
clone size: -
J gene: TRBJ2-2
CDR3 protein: CASSLTGASTGELFF
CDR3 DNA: TGTGCCAGCAGCTTAACGGGAGCTTCTACCGGGGAGCTGTTTTTT

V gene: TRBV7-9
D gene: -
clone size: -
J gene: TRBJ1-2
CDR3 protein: CASSLSTVYGYTF
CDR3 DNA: TGTGCCAGCAGCTTATCGACAGTTTATGGCTACACCTTC

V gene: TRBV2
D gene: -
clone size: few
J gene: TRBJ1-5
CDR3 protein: CASSAGLQPQHF
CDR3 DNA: TGTGCCAGCAGCGCCGGTCTACAGCCCCAGCATTTT

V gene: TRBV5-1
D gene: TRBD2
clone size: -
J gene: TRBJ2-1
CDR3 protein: CASSLTSGGSGEQFF
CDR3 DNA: TGCGCCAGCAGCTTGACTAGCGGGGGGTCGGGTGAGCAGTTCTTC

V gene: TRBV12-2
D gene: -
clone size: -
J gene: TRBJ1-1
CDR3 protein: CASRSPEQKNTEAFF
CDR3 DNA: TGTGCAAGTCGCTCCCCGGAGCAGAAGAACACTGAAGCTTTCTTT

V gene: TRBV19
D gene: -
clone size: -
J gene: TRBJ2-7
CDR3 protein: CASSTYSYEQYF
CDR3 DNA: TGTGCCAGTAGTACTTACTCCTACGAGCAGTACTTC

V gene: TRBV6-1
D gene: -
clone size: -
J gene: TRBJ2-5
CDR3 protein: CASSDSNLIQETQYF
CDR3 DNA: TGTGCCAGCAGTGACAGTAATTTAATTCAAGAGACCCAGTACTTC

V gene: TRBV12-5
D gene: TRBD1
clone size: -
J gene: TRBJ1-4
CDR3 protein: CASGLGDRGDEKLFF
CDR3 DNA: TGTGCTAGTGGTTTGGGGGACAGGGGCGATGAAAAACTGTTTTTT

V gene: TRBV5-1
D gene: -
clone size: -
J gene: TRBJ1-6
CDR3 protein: CASSLAPDNSPLHF
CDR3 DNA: TGCGCCAGCAGCCTAGCGCCGGATAATTCCCCCCTCCACTTT

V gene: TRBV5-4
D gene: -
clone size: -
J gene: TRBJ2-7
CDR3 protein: CASSTGGRGEQYF
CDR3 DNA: TGTGCCAGCAGCACCGGGGGGCGGGGGGAGCAGTACTTC

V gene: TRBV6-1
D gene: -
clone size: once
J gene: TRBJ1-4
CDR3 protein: CASTRRGYEKLFF
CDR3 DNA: TGTGCCAGCACCCGAAGGGGGTATGAAAAACTGTTTTTT